Listed here are 5 T cell receptor beta chains from one sample, sequenced in a study of CD8 T cells in ankylosing spondylitis. Study results and limitations: Seemingly distinctive of ankylosing spondylitis blood was a TCR beta motif formed by eight highly homologous variants.

These receptors have no known antigen. TCRdb analysed the 5' RACE reads with MiXCR anew, one entry per CDR3 protein. Among under 550,000 distinct CDR3 sequences, roughly 26% were seen once, and the ten largest hold approximately 1%. Sequences were obtained from blood, either unsorted or a sorted T cell fraction (not recorded which). These receptors all come from a male donor with ankylosing spondylitis.

The rearrangement uses TRBV12-5 and TRBJ2-1; a possible D gene is TRBD1 (6 bases). CDR1 LGHNT and CDR2 FRNRAP come from the germline V gene. The length of the CDR3 is 14 residues. V lost 6 bases and J 7 bases, leaving 16 bases between the germline ends. The CDR3 region has the DNA TGTGCTAGTGGCCCGCCTAACAGGGAGAATGAGCAGTTCTTC. It is translated as CASGPPNRENEQFF.

This clonotype was seen a few times. J is TRBJ2-3 and V is TRBV7-2, with 11 bases that match TRBD2. The CDR3 contains 16 residues. Germline V lookup: CDR1 SGHTA, CDR2 FQGNSA. The J segment lost 4 bases and the V segment lost 5 bases, leaving 8 bases of the junction unmatched. This chain's CDR3 is CASSVKLAGEADTQYF. The CDR3 coding sequence is TGTGCCAGCAGCGTAAAACTAGCGGGAGAGGCAGATACGCAGTATTTT.

V is TRBV30 and J is TRBJ2-1; no clear D gene. This CDR3 region has 14 residues. Germline V gene data show CDR1 as GTSNPN and CDR2 as SVGIG (reference sequence). V lost 4 bases and J 0 bases, leaving 10 bases between the germline ends. The CDR3 DNA is TGTGCCTGGACAGGAGATAGCTCCTACAATGAGCAGTTCTTC. Residues: CAWTGDSSYNEQFF.

The V gene is TRBV20-1, the J gene TRBJ1-6; D is perhaps TRBD1 (6 bases). V dropped 5 bases and J dropped 6 bases, with 8 bases sitting between them. The CDR3 is 12 residues long. CDR1 DFQATT and CDR2 SNEGSKA come from the germline V gene (reference sequence). The CDR3 nucleotides are TGCAGTGCTGGGGGGGCTAATTCACCCCTCCACTTT. It is translated as CSAGGANSPLHF.

The genes are TRBV5-5 and TRBJ1-1, with no clear D. Trimming shortened V by 4 bases and J by 8 bases, and 15 bases separated the two germline ends. The length of the CDR3 is 13 residues. The germline V gene has CDR1 SGHKS and CDR2 YYEKEE (reference sequence). CDR3 bases: TGTGCCAGCAGCAATCTGGGCGCTGACGAAGCTTTCTTT. Protein: CASSNLGADEAFF.